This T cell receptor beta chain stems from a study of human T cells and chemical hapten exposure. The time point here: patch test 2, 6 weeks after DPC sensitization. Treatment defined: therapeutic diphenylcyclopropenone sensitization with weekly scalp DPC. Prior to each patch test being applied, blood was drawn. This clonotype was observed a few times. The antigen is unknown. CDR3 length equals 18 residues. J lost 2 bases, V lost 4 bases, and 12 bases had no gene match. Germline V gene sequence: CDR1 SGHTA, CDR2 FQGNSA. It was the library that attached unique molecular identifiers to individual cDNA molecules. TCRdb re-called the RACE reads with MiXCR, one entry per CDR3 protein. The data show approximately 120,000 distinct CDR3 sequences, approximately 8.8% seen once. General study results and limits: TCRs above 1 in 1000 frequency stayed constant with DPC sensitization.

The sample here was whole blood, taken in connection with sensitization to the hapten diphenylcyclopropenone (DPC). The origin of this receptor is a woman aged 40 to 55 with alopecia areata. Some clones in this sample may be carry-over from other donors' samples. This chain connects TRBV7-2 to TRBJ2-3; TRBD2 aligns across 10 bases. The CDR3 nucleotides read TGTGCCAGCAGCTCTCCGTTGGGTAGCGGGGGGACCACAGATACGCAGTATTTT. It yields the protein CASSSPLGSGGTTDTQYF.